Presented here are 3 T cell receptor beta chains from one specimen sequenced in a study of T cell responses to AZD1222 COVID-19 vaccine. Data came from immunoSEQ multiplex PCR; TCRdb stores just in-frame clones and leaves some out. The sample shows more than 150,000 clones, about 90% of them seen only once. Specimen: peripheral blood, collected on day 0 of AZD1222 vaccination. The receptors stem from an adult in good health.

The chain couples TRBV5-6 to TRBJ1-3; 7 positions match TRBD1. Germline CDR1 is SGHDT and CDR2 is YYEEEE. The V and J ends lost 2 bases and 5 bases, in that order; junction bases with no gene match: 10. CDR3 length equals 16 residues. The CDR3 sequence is CASSFWADRHRNTIYF. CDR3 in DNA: TGTGCCAGCAGCTTTTGGGCGGACAGGCATCGAAACACCATATATTTT.

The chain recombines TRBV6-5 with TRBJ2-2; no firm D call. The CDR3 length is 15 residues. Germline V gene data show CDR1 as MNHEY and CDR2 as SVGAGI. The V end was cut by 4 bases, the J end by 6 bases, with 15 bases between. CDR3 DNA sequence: TGTGCCAGCAGTTCACGGCCCCGGGCCGCCGGGGAGCTGTTTTTT. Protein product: CASSSRPRAAGELFF.

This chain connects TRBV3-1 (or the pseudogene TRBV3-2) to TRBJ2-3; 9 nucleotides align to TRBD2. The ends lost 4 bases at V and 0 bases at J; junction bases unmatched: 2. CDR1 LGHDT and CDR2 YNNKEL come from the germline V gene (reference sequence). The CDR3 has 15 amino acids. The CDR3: CASSPTSGSTDTQYF. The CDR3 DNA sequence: TGTGCCAGCAGCCCCACTAGCGGGAGCACAGATACGCAGTATTTT.